A single sample is the source of the 26 T cell receptor beta chains below, sequenced in a study of blood T cell repertoires in COVID-19 (dated by TCRdb to 2018 to 2021). The protocol used for the library was the immunoSEQ multiplex PCR assay. The source is immuneACCESS, and TCRdb retained only in-frame sequences with V and J called. Part of the clones is not carried over; for the studies checked, unresolved V genes explain less than half of this, and the remainder is unexplained. The sample table lists under 150,000 clones, approximately 86% of them with a count of one. The top ten clones comprise around 2.5% of the sample. Specimen: PBMCs or T cells enriched from blood (not recorded which). The source of these receptors is a woman aged 50 to 65 who had recovered from COVID-19.

The gene calls are TRBV2 and TRBJ2-4, with 7 nucleotides matching TRBD2. The J segment lost 0 bases and the V segment lost 7 bases, leaving 6 bases of the junction unmatched. The CDR3 covers 15 residues. Germline V gene data show CDR1 as SNHLY and CDR2 as FYNNEI. The CDR3 loop is CASKRGLTAKNIQYF. The CDR3 DNA reads as TGTGCCAGCAAGCGGGGATTGACAGCCAAAAACATTCAGTACTTC.

V gene TRBV14 combines with J gene TRBJ2-4, with a weak D call TRBD1 (6 bases). Trimming shortened V by 0 bases and J by 1 base, and 19 bases separated the two germline ends. The CDR3 spans 19 residues. Germline V gene data show CDR1 as SGHDN and CDR2 as FVKESK. CDR3 sequence reads: CASSQEVRAQGMAKNIQYF. The CDR3 nucleotides are TGTGCCAGCAGCCAAGAGGTACGGGCACAGGGTATGGCCAAAAACATTCAGTACTTC.

This clone turned up a few times. The chain employs TRBV19 and TRBJ2-7, with TRBD1 matching over 10 bases. The CDR3 is 15 amino acids. Germline values: CDR1 LNHDA, CDR2 SQIVND (reference sequence). V dropped 5 bases and J dropped 2; count of bases not matched to a gene: 6. The DNA of the CDR3 is TGTGCCAGTAGTGCCAAGACAGGGGGCACCTACGAGCAGTACTTC. This encodes CASSAKTGGTYEQYF.

This clone was found once. This chain uses TRBV25-1 with TRBJ2-3, with 9 positions matching TRBD2. This CDR3 comprises 16 residues. Losses at the gene ends were 1 base for V and 5 bases for J; bases not matched to a gene: 7. Germline CDR1 is MGHDK and CDR2 is SYGVNS. The CDR3: CASSEFGRGGGDTQYF. CDR3 coding DNA: TGTGCCAGCAGTGAATTTGGGCGGGGGGGCGGAGATACGCAGTATTTT.

The chain employs TRBV7-2 and TRBJ2-4; 9 bases fit TRBD2. The CDR3 totals 17 residues. After removal of 3 bases from V and 2 bases from J, the junction contained 8 bases not matched to a gene. Germline V gene sequence: CDR1 SGHTA, CDR2 FQGNSA. In DNA form, the CDR3 reads TGTGCCAGCAGCTTGCCGGGACTAGCAATTACCAAAAACATTCAGTACTTC. It codes for CASSLPGLAITKNIQYF. Full variable domain (outside the CDR3, taken from reference TRBV7-2 and TRBJ2-4): GAGVSQSPSNKVTEKGKDVELRCDPISGHTALYWYRQSLGQGLEFLIYFQGNSAPDKSGLPSDRFSAERTGGSVSTLTIQRTQQEDSAVYLCASSLPGLAITKNIQYFGAGTRLSVL.

The chain carries TRBV6-5 and TRBJ2-7; 9 bases are a match to TRBD1. The CDR3 loop spans 15 amino acids. Trimming cost V 6 bases and J 5 bases; bases outside gene matches: 11. Germline assignment: CDR1 MNHEY and CDR2 SVGAGI. This chain's CDR3 is CASSSWDRAGDEQYF. The CDR3 DNA sequence: TGTGCCAGCAGCTCTTGGGACAGGGCTGGGGACGAGCAGTACTTC.

The CDR3 DNA reads as TGTGCCAGCAGCGTAGGGCCAGACTCTGGAAACACCATATATTTT. This translates into CASSVGPDSGNTIYF. The gene calls are TRBV9 and TRBJ1-3; D remains unclear. Trimming shortened V by 0 bases and J by 0 bases, and 7 bases separated the two germline ends. The CDR3 is made up of 15 amino acids. Germline V gives CDR1 SGDLS, CDR2 YYNGEE.

The CDR3 nucleotides are TGCGCCAGCAGCAGGACAGGGGGCTATGGCTACACCTTC. Amino acid sequence: CASSRTGGYGYTF. V usage is TRBV5-1 and J usage is TRBJ1-2; 10 bases map to TRBD1. The CDR3 extends over 13 amino acids. Germline CDR1 is SGHRS and CDR2 is YFSETQ. V lost 4 bases, J lost 4 bases, and 1 base stayed unmatched. The complete variable domain, with remaining parts taken from reference TRBV5-1 and TRBJ1-2, reads KAGVTQTPRYLIKTRGQQVTLSCSPISGHRSVSWYQQTPGQGLQFLFEYFSETQRNKGNFPGRFSGRQFSNSRSEMNVSTLELGDSALYLCASSRTGGYGYTFGSGTRLTVV.

The chain joins TRBV2 to TRBJ2-1; D remains ambiguous. V lost 3 bases to trimming and J lost 4 bases, with 13 bases between them. This CDR3 is built from 15 residues. CDR1 SNHLY and CDR2 FYNNEI come from the germline V gene. The CDR3 nucleotides are TGTGCCAGCAGTGAGTTTAGACTCCAATACAATGAGCAGTTCTTC. Protein: CASSEFRLQYNEQFF.

The chain uses TRBV11-3 and TRBJ1-5; D not resolved. Germline lookup yields CDR1 SGHNT and CDR2 YENEEA. V dropped 0 bases and J dropped 6 bases, with 6 bases sitting between them. This CDR3 comprises 13 residues. The CDR3 bases are TGTGCCAGCAGCTTAGATTTTAGTCAGCCCCAGCATTTT. Residues: CASSLDFSQPQHF.

As regards this clone: A junction boundary mismatches the germline segment, possibly from a read error. The rearrangement uses TRBV12-3 or TRBV12-4 and TRBJ2-4; TRBD1 matches 8 bases. The CDR3 extends over 13 amino acids. The CDR3 loop is CTSSPGTGVFPYF. The DNA of the CDR3 is TGTACCAGCAGTCCCGGGACAGGAGTTTTCCCGTACTTC.

As to this clone: Other nucleotide sequences from this sample produce the same CDR3. The gene calls are TRBV7-2 and TRBJ2-7, with D maybe TRBD2 (6 bases). Trimming took off 6 bases at V and 3 bases at J, with 12 bases between the two ends. The germline V gene has CDR1 SGHTA and CDR2 FQGNSA. The CDR3 loop spans 13 amino acids. CDR3 loop: CASRTSGSYEQYF. The CDR3 nucleotides read TGTGCCAGCAGGACCTCCGGGAGCTACGAGCAGTACTTC.

This clone was detected only a few times. The chain uses TRBV12-3 or TRBV12-4 and TRBJ1-1; D may be TRBD1 (5 bases). The germline V and J ends were trimmed by 1 base and 11 bases, with 14 bases remaining between them. This CDR3 contains 13 residues. The CDR3 DNA is TGTGCCAGCAGTTTAGGGGGGGTTGTATTGGCTTTCTTT. Its translation is CASSLGGVVLAFF.

The chain recombines TRBV19 with TRBJ2-1; a weak D match, TRBD2 (6 bases). The CDR3 is 15 residues long. Trimming stripped 6 bases from V and 0 bases from J, with 12 bases between. Per germline, CDR1 LNHDA and CDR2 SQIVND (reference sequence). CDR3: CASSGTSSSYNEQFF. The CDR3 DNA reads as TGTGCCAGTAGCGGGACTTCGAGCTCCTACAATGAGCAGTTCTTC.

V usage is TRBV4-3 and J usage is TRBJ1-5, with D uncertain. V dropped 6 bases and J dropped 3 bases, with 9 bases sitting between them. Germline-derived CDR1 and CDR2 are LGHNA and YSLEER. The CDR3 is 13 amino acids. CDR3: CASSPRINQPQHF. The CDR3 DNA follows: TGCGCCAGCAGTCCCAGAATCAATCAGCCCCAGCATTTT.

The chain combines TRBV7-9 with TRBJ2-7; 7 nucleotides align to TRBD1. Germline V lookup: CDR1 SEHNR, CDR2 FQNEAQ (reference sequence). This CDR3 region has 15 residues. The V segment lost 5 bases and the J segment 1 base; nucleotides outside the gene matches: 8. The CDR3 loop is CASSTTLGQSYEQYF. The CDR3 coding sequence is TGTGCCAGCAGCACTACTTTGGGACAGTCCTACGAGCAGTACTTC. Based on the CDR3 plus reference TRBV7-9 and TRBJ2-7, the full variable domain is DTGVSQNPRHKITKRGQNVTFRCDPISEHNRLYWYRQTLGQGPEFLTYFQNEAQLEKSRLLSDRFSAERPKGSFSTLEIQRTEQGDSAMYLCASSTTLGQSYEQYFGPGTRLTVT.

The rearrangement joins TRBV21-1 to TRBJ2-4; the table's D call, TRBD1, was not checked against the DNA. TRBV21-1 is an annotated pseudogene. This CDR3 has 15 residues. This CDR3 reads CASSPQTGSKNIQYF. The CDR3 DNA follows: TGTGCCAGCAGCCCTCAGACAGGGTCCAAAAACATTCAGTACTTC.

J is TRBJ1-3 and V is TRBV4-3, with 9 positions matching TRBD1. The length of the CDR3 is 15 residues. The germline CDR1 and CDR2 sequences are LGHNA and YSLEER. The V segment lost 3 bases and the J segment 3 bases; nucleotides outside the gene matches: 3. Written as DNA, the CDR3 is TGCGCCAGCAGCCAGGACAGGGGAGGTGGAAACACCATATATTTT. This translates into CASSQDRGGGNTIYF.

This chain uses TRBV10-1 with TRBJ2-6; D is ambiguous. CDR3 length: 14 residues. Germline CDR1 reads WNHNN; CDR2 reads SYGVQD (reference sequence). V was pared by 2 bases and J by 2 bases, with 4 bases between. CDR3 residues: CASSELPGANVLTF. DNA of the CDR3: TGCGCCAGCAGTGAGCTCCCTGGGGCCAACGTCCTGACTTTC.

The gene calls are TRBV27 and TRBJ1-2; TRBD1 matches 8 bases. Looked up from germline, CDR1 is MNHEY and CDR2 is SMNVEV (reference sequence). This CDR3 contains 14 residues. Trimming at V came to 3 bases and at J to 6 bases, leaving 6 bases not matched to a gene. The CDR3 bases are TGTGCCAGCAGTTTCGACAGGGGTCCCCATGGCTACACCTTC. Translating gives CASSFDRGPHGYTF.

This chain uses TRBV12-3 or TRBV12-4 with TRBJ2-7; no reliable D call. The V and J ends lost 3 bases and 3 bases respectively, with 6 bases between them. The CDR3 runs to 12 residues. The CDR3 sequence is CASSLAVYEQYF. In nucleotides, the CDR3 is TGTGCCAGCAGTTTGGCGGTCTACGAGCAGTACTTC.

V is TRBV14 and J is TRBJ2-5; D gene uncertain. Looked up from germline, CDR1 is SGHDN and CDR2 is FVKESK. V dropped 1 base and J dropped 5 bases, with 14 bases sitting between them. CDR3 length: 15 residues. CDR3 bases: TGTGCCAGCAGCCAAGCGGTGCGTTCTTGGGAGACCCAGTACTTC. Its translation is CASSQAVRSWETQYF. The variable domain in full, completed from reference TRBV14 and TRBJ2-5, reads EAGVTQFPSHSVIEKGQTVTLRCDPISGHDNLYWYRRVMGKEIKFLLHFVKESKQDESGMPNNRFLAERTGGTYSTLKVQPAELEDSGVYFCASSQAVRSWETQYFGPGTRLLVL.

The chain uses TRBV3-1 (or the pseudogene TRBV3-2) and TRBJ2-7, with 13 bases identical to TRBD2. Germline-derived CDR1 and CDR2 are LGHDT and YNNKEL (reference sequence). The CDR3 covers 15 residues. Unmatched junction bases numbered 2, after V lost 4 bases and J lost 2 bases. The CDR3 DNA is TGTGCCAGCAGCCCGGGGACTAGCGGGACCTACGAGCAGTACTTC. This gives the protein CASSPGTSGTYEQYF.

J is TRBJ2-2 and V is TRBV9; D may be TRBD1 (6 bases). Germline lookup yields CDR1 SGDLS and CDR2 YYNGEE. Deletions cut 3 bases from V and 3 bases from J, with 12 bases between. CDR3 length equals 15 residues. Written as DNA, the CDR3 is TGTGCCAGCAGCGCAATATCAGGGGACACCGGGGAGCTGTTTTTT. Translation: CASSAISGDTGELFF.

This rearrangement joins TRBV30 to TRBJ2-7, with 11 nucleotides matching TRBD1. V dropped 3 bases and J dropped 4; count of bases not matched to a gene: 8. CDR3 size: 15 residues. CDR1 and CDR2 from the germline V gene are GTSNPN and SVGIG (reference sequence). CDR3 DNA sequence: TGTGCCTGGAGCCACCCCGGGACAGGGGGATACGAGCAGTACTTC. Translation: CAWSHPGTGGYEQYF.

V usage is TRBV6-6 and J usage is TRBJ1-2; tentative D call: TRBD1 (5 bases). CDR1 is MNHNY and CDR2 is SVGAGI in the germline V gene (reference sequence). The V gene lost 7 bases and the J gene lost 9 bases, with 15 bases spanning the gap. The CDR3 has 12 amino acids. CDR3 in amino acids: CASNRGAARYTF. CDR3 DNA sequence: TGTGCCAGCAATAGGGGCGCGGCTCGCTACACCTTC.